The rows below give T cell receptor beta chains drawn from one sample of a study of blood T cells in healthy people across ages. TCRdb fed the 5' RACE reads into MiXCR, producing one record per CDR3 protein. Of about 630,000 distinct CDR3 sequences listed, under 25% were seen once; the top ten hold 3% to 4%. The sequenced material came from blood. These receptors all stem from a man aged 65-85 years in good health. Each CDR3 is given with its conserved first and last residue. D genes are given only for firm matches. Some rows mark clone size as missing; the rest say once, few, many or name a class of expanded clone.

V: TRBV6-5; D: -; J: TRBJ2-7; size: -; CDR3: CASSYRTRGASSYEQYF; DNA: TGTGCCAGCAGTTACAGAACCCGGGGTGCTAGCTCCTACGAGCAGTACTTC
V: TRBV5-1; D: -; J: TRBJ1-1; size: -; CDR3: CASSSSTGMNTEAFF; DNA: TGCGCCAGCAGCTCCTCGACAGGCATGAACACTGAAGCTTTCTTT
V: TRBV20-1; D: -; J: TRBJ2-5; size: few; CDR3: CSARDGEETQYF; DNA: TGCAGTGCTAGAGATGGGGAAGAGACCCAGTACTTC
V: TRBV7-6; D: -; J: TRBJ2-5; size: -; CDR3: CASSLAGRVETQYF; DNA: TGTGCCAGCAGCTTAGCTGGCAGGGTTGAGACCCAGTACTTC
V: TRBV7-2; D: TRBD2; J: TRBJ2-3; size: many; CDR3: CASSQTSGTTDTQYF; DNA: TGTGCCAGCAGCCAGACTAGCGGGACCACAGATACGCAGTATTTT
V: TRBV12-3/TRBV12-4; D: -; J: TRBJ2-3; size: -; CDR3: CASSLEGPEDTQYF; DNA: TGTGCCAGCAGTTTAGAGGGACCCGAGGATACGCAGTATTTT
V: TRBV4-1; D: TRBD2; J: TRBJ2-5; size: -; CDR3: CASSQGRSSAGPQETQYF; DNA: TGCGCCAGCAGCCAAGGGAGGTCGTCAGCGGGACCCCAAGAGACCCAGTACTTC
V: TRBV9; D: TRBD2; J: TRBJ2-5; size: -; CDR3: CASSVDPGGRTETQYF; DNA: TGTGCCAGCAGCGTAGACCCTGGCGGGAGAACAGAGACCCAGTACTTC
V: TRBV7-9; D: TRBD2; J: TRBJ2-2; size: many; CDR3: CASSSRTSRTGELFF; DNA: TGTGCCAGCAGCTCCCGGACTAGCCGCACCGGGGAGCTGTTTTTT
V: TRBV29-1; D: -; J: TRBJ2-3; size: few; CDR3: CSVEGGGFFGTDTQYF; DNA: TGCAGCGTTGAAGGGGGTGGGTTCTTCGGGACAGATACGCAGTATTTT
V: TRBV2; D: TRBD1; J: TRBJ2-3; size: -; CDR3: CASTDRGKDTQYF; DNA: TGTGCCAGCACTGACAGGGGAAAGGATACGCAGTATTTT
V: TRBV7-9; D: TRBD1; J: TRBJ2-5; size: few; CDR3: CASSPGAGGTETQYF; DNA: TGTGCCAGCAGTCCTGGGGCAGGGGGCACAGAGACCCAGTACTTC
V: TRBV13; D: -; J: TRBJ1-2; size: -; CDR3: CASSSGGAVYGYTF; DNA: TGTGCCAGCAGCTCAGGCGGGGCAGTCTATGGCTACACCTTC
V: TRBV9; D: -; J: TRBJ2-5; size: few; CDR3: CASSVDGGQETQYF; DNA: TGTGCCAGCAGCGTAGATGGGGGACAAGAGACCCAGTACTTC
V: TRBV29-1; D: -; J: TRBJ1-2; size: -; CDR3: CSVEGNGYTF; DNA: TGCAGCGTTGAGGGGAACGGCTACACCTTC
V: TRBV20-1; D: -; J: TRBJ2-3; size: -; CDR3: CSIPRPEKLDTQYF; DNA: TGCAGTATACCCCGGCCCGAGAAGCTAGATACGCAGTATTTT
V: TRBV5-6; D: -; J: TRBJ2-7; size: few; CDR3: CASSLDFREFRYEQYF; DNA: TGTGCCAGCAGCTTGGATTTCCGGGAGTTCCGATACGAGCAGTACTTC
V: TRBV25-1; D: -; J: TRBJ2-7; size: many; CDR3: CASSDPSSSYEQYF; DNA: TGTGCCAGCAGTGACCCGTCGAGCTCCTACGAGCAGTACTTC
V: TRBV19; D: -; J: TRBJ2-1; size: -; CDR3: CASSIQGGSYEQFF; DNA: TGTGCCAGTAGTATACAGGGGGGGTCCTACGAGCAGTTCTTC
V: TRBV7-2; D: -; J: TRBJ1-3; size: many; CDR3: CASSRTLGNTIYF; DNA: TGTGCCAGCAGCCGGACATTAGGAAACACCATATATTTT
V: TRBV4-1; D: -; J: TRBJ2-5; size: few; CDR3: CASSLTFRGAQYF; DNA: TGCGCCAGCAGCCTAACATTCAGGGGGGCCCAGTACTTC
V: TRBV7-6; D: TRBD1; J: TRBJ2-2; size: many; CDR3: CASSSTQGAPYTGELFF; DNA: TGTGCCAGCAGCTCGACCCAGGGGGCGCCTTACACCGGGGAGCTGTTTTTT
V: TRBV10-3; D: -; J: TRBJ2-7; size: -; CDR3: CAISDPGVKSYEQYF; DNA: TGTGCCATCAGTGACCCAGGGGTCAAATCCTACGAGCAGTACTTC
V: TRBV3-1; D: -; J: TRBJ2-1; size: few; CDR3: CASSSEGSKQFF; DNA: TGTGCCAGCAGCTCCGAGGGTAGCAAGCAGTTCTTC
V: TRBV21-1; D: -; J: TRBJ1-1; size: few; CDR3: CASLGGIDTEAFF; DNA: TGTGCCAGCTTGGGGGGTATTGACACTGAAGCTTTCTTT
V: TRBV5-1; D: -; J: TRBJ2-1; size: few; CDR3: CASSLVPARPYNEQFF; DNA: TGCGCCAGCAGCTTGGTTCCTGCCCGGCCCTACAATGAGCAGTTCTTC
V: TRBV12-3/TRBV12-4; D: TRBD1; J: TRBJ2-1; size: -; CDR3: CASSLIPIRDSQKQNEQFF; DNA: TGTGCCAGCAGTTTAATACCCATTAGGGACAGCCAGAAACAGAATGAGCAGTTCTTC
V: TRBV7-9; D: TRBD1; J: TRBJ1-6; size: -; CDR3: CASSPRQGNNSPLHF; DNA: TGTGCCAGCAGCCCCAGACAGGGCAATAATTCACCCCTCCACTTT